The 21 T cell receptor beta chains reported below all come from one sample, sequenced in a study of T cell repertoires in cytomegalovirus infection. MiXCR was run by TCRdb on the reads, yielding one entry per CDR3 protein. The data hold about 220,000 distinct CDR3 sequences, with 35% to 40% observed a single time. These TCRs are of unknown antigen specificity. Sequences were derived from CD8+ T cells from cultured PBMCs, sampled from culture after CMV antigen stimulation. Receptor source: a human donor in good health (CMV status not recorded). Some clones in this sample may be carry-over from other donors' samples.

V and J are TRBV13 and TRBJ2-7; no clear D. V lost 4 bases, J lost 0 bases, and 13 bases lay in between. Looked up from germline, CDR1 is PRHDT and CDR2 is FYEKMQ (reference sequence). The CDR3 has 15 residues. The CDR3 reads CASSSAGFRSYEQYF. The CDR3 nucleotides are TGTGCCAGCAGCTCAGCAGGATTTCGCTCCTACGAGCAGTACTTC. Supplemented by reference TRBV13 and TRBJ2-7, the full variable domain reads AAGVIQSPRHLIKEKRETATLKCYPIPRHDTVYWYQQGPGQDPQFLISFYEKMQSDKGSIPDRFSAQQFSDYHSELNMSSLELGDSALYFCASSSAGFRSYEQYFGPGTRLTVT.

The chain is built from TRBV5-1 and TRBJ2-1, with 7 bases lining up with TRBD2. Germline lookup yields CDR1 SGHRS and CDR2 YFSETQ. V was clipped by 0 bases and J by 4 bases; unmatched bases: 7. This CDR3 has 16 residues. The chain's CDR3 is CASSLDRAGRYNEQFF. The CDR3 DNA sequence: TGCGCCAGCAGCTTGGACAGAGCGGGACGATACAATGAGCAGTTCTTC.

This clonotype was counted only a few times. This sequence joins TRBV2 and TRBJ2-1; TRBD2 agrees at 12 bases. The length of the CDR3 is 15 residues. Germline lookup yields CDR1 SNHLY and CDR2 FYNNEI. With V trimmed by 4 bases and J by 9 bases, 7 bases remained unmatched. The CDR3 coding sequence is TGTGCCAGCAGTGGACTAGCGGGAGTTTATGTTGAGCAGTTCTTC. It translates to CASSGLAGVYVEQFF.

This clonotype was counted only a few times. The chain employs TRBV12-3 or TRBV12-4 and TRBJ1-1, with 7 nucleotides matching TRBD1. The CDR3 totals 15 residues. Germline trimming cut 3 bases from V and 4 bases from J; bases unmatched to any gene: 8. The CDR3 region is CASSLGGQSLTEAFF. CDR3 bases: TGTGCCAGCAGTTTGGGGGGACAGTCTCTCACTGAAGCTTTCTTT.

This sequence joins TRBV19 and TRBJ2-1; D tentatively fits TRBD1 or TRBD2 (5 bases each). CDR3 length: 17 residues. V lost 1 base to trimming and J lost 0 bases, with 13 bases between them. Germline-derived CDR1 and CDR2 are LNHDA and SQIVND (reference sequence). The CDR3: CASSIGFGDDSYNEQFF. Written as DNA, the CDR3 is TGTGCCAGTAGTATAGGCTTTGGGGACGACTCCTACAATGAGCAGTTCTTC.

The CDR3, as DNA: TGTGCCAGCAGCTTGGGGACTAGTTCACCCGGGTACGAGCAGTACTTC. Protein: CASSLGTSSPGYEQYF. The chain joins TRBV7-9 to TRBJ2-7; 8 bases map to TRBD2. Germline-derived CDR1 and CDR2 are SEHNR and FQNEAQ (reference sequence). The trim removed 3 bases at V and 4 bases at J, leaving 11 bases unmatched. The CDR3 runs to 16 residues.

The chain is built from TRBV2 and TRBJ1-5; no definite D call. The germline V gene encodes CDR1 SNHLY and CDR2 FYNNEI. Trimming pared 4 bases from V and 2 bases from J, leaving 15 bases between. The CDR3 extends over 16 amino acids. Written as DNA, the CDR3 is TGTGCCAGCAGTGTCGAGTTACGGATAGGCAATCAGCCCCAGCATTTT. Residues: CASSVELRIGNQPQHF.

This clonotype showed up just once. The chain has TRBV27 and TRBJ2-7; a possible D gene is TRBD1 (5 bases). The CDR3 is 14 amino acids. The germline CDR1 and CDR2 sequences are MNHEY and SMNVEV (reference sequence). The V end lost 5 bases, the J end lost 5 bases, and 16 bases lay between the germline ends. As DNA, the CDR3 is TGTGCCAGCAGTGCCGGTCAGGGTGTCCACGAGCAGTACTTC. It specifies CASSAGQGVHEQYF.

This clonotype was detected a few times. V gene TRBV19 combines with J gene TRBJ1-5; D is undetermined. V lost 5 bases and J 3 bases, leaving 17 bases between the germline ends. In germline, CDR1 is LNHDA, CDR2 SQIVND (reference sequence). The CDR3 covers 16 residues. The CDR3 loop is CASSLRRASINQPQHF. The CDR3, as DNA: TGTGCCAGTAGTCTCCGAAGGGCCTCTATCAATCAGCCCCAGCATTTT.

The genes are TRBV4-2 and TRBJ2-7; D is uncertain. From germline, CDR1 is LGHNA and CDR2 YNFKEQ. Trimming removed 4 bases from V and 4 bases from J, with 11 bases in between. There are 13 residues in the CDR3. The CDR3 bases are TGTGCCAGCAGCCTCTCCCTGGTATACGAGCAGTACTTC. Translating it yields CASSLSLVYEQYF.

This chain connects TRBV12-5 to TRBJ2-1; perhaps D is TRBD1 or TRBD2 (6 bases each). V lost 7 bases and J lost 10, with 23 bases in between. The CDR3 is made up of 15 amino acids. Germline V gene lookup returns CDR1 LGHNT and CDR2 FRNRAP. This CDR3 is CASAAVGGSQGEQFF. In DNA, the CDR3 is TGTGCTAGTGCCGCGGTCGGGGGTAGCCAGGGGGAGCAGTTCTTC.

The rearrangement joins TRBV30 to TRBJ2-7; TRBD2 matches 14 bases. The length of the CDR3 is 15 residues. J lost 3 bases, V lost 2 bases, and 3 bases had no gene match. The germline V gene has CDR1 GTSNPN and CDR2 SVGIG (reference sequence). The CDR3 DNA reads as TGTGCCTGGAGTTTTGGGACTAGCGGGAGCTACGAGCAGTACTTC. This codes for CAWSFGTSGSYEQYF.

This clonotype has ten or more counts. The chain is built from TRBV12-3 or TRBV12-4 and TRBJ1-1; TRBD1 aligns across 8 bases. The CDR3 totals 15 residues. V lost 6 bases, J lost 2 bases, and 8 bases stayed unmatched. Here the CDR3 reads CASSPPTGVNTEAFF. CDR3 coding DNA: TGTGCCAGCAGCCCCCCGACAGGGGTTAACACTGAAGCTTTCTTT.

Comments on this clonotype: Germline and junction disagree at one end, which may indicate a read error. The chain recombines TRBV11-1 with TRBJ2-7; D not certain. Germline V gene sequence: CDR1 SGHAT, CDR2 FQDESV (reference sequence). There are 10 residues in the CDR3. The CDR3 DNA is TGTGCCAGCAGCCGTTCGAATGGGCCCTTC. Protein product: CASSRSNGPF. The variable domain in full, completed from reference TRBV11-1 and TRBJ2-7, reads EAEVAQSPRYKITEKSQAVAFWCDPISGHATLYWYRQILGQGPELLVQFQDESVVDDSQLPKDRFSAERLKGVDSTLKIQPAELGDSAMYLCASSRSNGPFGPGTRLTVT.

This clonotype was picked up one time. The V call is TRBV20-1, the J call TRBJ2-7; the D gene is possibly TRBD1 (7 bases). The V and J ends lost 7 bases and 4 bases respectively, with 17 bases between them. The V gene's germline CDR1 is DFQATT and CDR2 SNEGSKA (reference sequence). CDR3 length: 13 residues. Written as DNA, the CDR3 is TGCAGTGTTCGAGGGGGCGGGGAGTACGAGCAGTACTTC. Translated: CSVRGGGEYEQYF.

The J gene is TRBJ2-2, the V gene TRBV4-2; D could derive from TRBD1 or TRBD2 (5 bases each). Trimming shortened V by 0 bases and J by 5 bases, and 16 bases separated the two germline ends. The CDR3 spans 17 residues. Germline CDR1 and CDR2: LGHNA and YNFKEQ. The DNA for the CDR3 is TGTGCCAGCAGCCAAGATCTAAGTCTTGAGGGGACCGGGGAGCTGTTTTTT. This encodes CASSQDLSLEGTGELFF.

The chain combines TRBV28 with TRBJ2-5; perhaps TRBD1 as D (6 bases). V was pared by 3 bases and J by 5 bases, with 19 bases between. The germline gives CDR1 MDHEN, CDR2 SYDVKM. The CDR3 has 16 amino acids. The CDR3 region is CASSFFKNTGYETQYF. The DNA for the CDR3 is TGTGCCAGCAGTTTTTTCAAAAATACAGGGTACGAGACCCAGTACTTC.

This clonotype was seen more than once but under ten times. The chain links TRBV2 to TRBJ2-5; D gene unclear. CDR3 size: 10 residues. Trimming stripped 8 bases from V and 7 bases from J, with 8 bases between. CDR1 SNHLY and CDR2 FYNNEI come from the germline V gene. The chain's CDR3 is CASLRGTQYF. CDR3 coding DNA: TGTGCCAGCTTACGCGGGACCCAGTACTTC.

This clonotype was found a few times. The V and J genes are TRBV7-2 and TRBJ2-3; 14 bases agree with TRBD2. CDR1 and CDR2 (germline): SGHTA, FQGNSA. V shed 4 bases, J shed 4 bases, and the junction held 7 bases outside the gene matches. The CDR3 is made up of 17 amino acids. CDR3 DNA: TGTGCCAGCAGCTCAAAACTGACTAGCGGGAGGGCAGATACGCAGTATTTT. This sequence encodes CASSSKLTSGRADTQYF.

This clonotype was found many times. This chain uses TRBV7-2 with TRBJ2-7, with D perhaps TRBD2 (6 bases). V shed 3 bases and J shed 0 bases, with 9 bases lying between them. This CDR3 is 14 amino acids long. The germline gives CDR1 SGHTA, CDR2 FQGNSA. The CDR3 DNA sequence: TGTGCCAGCAGCTTCGCGGGGAGCTCCTACGAGCAGTACTTC. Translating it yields CASSFAGSSYEQYF.

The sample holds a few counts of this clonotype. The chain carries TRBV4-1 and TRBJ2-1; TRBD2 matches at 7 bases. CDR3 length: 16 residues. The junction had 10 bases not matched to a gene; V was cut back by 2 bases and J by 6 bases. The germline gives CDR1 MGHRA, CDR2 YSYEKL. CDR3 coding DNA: TGCGCCAGCAGCCAACTGTTTGGCGGGAGATTCAATGAGCAGTTCTTC. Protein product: CASSQLFGGRFNEQFF.